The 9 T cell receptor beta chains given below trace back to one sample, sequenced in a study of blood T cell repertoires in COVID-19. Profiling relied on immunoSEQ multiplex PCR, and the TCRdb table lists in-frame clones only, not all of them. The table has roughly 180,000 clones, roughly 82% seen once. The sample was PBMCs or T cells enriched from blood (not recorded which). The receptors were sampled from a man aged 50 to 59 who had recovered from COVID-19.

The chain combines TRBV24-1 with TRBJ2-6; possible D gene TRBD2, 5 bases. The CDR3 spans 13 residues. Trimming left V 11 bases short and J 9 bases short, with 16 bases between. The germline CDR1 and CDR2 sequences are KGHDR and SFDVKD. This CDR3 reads CAIGLPGHNVLTF. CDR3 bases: TGTGCCATTGGACTCCCAGGCCACAACGTCCTGACTTTC.

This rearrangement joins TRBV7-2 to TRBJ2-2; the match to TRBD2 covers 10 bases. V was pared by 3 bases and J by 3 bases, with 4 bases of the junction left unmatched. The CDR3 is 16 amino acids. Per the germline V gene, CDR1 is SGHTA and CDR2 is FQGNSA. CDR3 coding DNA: TGTGCCAGCAGCTTGTTGAGCGGGGGGGACACCGGGGAGCTGTTTTTT. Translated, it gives CASSLLSGGDTGELFF.

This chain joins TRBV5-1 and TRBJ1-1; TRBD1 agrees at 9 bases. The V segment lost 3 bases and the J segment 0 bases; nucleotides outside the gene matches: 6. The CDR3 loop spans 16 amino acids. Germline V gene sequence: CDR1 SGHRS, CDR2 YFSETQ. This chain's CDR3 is CASSSTGGGMNTEAFF. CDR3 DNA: TGCGCCAGCAGCTCGACAGGGGGTGGGATGAACACTGAAGCTTTCTTT.

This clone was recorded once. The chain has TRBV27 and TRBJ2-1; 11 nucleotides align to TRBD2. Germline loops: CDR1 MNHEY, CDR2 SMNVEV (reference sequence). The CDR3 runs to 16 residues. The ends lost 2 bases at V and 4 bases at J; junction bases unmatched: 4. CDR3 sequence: CASSLNLAGGYNEQFF. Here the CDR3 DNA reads TGTGCCAGCAGTTTAAATCTAGCGGGGGGTTACAATGAGCAGTTCTTC.

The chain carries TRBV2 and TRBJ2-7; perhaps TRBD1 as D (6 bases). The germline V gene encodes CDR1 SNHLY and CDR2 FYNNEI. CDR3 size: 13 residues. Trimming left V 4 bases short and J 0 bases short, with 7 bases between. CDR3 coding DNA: TGTGCCAGCAGTGGACAGGTCTCCTACGAGCAGTACTTC. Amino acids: CASSGQVSYEQYF.

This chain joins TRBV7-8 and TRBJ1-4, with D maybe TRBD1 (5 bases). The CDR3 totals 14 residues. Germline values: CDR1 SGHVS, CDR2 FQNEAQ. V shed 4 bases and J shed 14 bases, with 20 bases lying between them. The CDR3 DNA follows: TGTGCCAGCAGCTCGGACACCGGGCGTAGTAGGCTGTTTTTT. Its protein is CASSSDTGRSRLFF. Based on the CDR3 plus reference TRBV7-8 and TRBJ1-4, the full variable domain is GAGVSQSPRYKVAKRGQDVALRCDPISGHVSLFWYQQALGQGPEFLTYFQNEAQLDKSGLPSDRFFAERPEGSVSTLKIQRTQQEDSAVYLCASSSDTGRSRLFFGSGTQLSVL.

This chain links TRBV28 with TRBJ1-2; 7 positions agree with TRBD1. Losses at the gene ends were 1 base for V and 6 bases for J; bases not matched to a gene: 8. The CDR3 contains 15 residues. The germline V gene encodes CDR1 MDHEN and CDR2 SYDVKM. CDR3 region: CASSLLGQGDNGYTF. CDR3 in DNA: TGTGCCAGCAGTTTATTGGGCCAGGGGGATAATGGCTACACCTTC.

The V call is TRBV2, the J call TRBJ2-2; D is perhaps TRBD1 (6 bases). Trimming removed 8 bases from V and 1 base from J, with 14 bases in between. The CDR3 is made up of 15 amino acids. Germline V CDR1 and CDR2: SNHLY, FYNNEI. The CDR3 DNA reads TGTGCCAGCGCATTTCCGGGACAGAACACCGGGGAGCTGTTTTTT. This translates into CASAFPGQNTGELFF.

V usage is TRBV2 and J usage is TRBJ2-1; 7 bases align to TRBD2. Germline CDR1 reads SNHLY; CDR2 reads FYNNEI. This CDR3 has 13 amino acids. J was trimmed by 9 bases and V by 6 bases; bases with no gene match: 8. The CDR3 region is CASRSTSAGEQFF. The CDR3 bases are TGTGCCAGCAGGTCTACTAGCGCGGGTGAGCAGTTCTTC.